This T cell receptor beta chain comes out of a study of shared clonotypes between healthy human individuals. Methods used by the authors: Junction-only immunoSEQ data arrived without quality scores, meaning filtering differed. Profiling relied on immunoSEQ multiplex PCR, and the TCRdb table lists in-frame clones only, not all of them. The DNA was the basis for D and trimming; V, J and clone size are from that table. The sample contains approximately 2,300,000 clones, around 92% of which appear only once. Losses at the gene ends were 2 bases for V and 8 bases for J; bases not matched to a gene: 5. Germline CDR1 reads SGHTA; CDR2 reads FQGTGA. CDR3 length: 13 amino acids. Broader study findings: Among a handful of donors, about 5% of naive CD4 clonotypes were found in common.

Turning to this clone: The antigen is not known. Other DNA variants within this sample encode the same CDR3.

The chain carries TRBV7-3 and TRBJ1-2; 7 bases match TRBD1. This clonotype originated in a man between 18 and 35 years old in good health. Some clones in this sample may be carry-over from other donors' samples. Sequencing was performed on naive CD4+ T cells from PBMCs. As for subset: CD45RA+ positively selected. CDR3 sequence (DNA): TGTGCCAGCAGCTTAGGCAGGGGGAACGGCTACACCTTC. Protein product: CASSLGRGNGYTF. The full variable domain, rest sourced from reference TRBV7-3 and TRBJ1-2, is GAGVSQTPSNKVTEKGKYVELRCDPISGHTALYWYRQSLGQGPEFLIYFQGTGAADDSGLPNDRFFAVRPEGSVSTLKIQRTERGDSAVYLCASSLGRGNGYTFGSGTRLTVV.